The rows below give T cell receptor beta chains drawn from one sample of a study of blood T cell repertoires in COVID-19. Sequencing was performed with immunoSEQ multiplex PCR; in TCRdb, only in-frame clones are kept and a portion is missing. The sample includes fewer than 300,000 clones, over 70% seen only once; the top ten take 8.6%. Input material: peripheral blood. These receptors all come from a human donor in a cohort sampled during active COVID-19. The CDR3 runs from the conserved cysteine through the conserved F or W. D genes are given only for firm matches. Expanded clones get a size class; other rows say once, few or many, or leave the size out.

>TRBJ1-2|NA|TRBV12-3/TRBV12-4|NA
TGTGCCAGCAGTAGGACAGTGTATGGCTACACCTTC
CASSRTVYGYTF
>TRBJ1-2|NA|TRBV25-1|NA
TGTGCCAGCAGTGGGCGCGAAGGGGGTACTAACTATGGCTACACCTTC
CASSGREGGTNYGYTF
>TRBJ2-3|TRBD2|TRBV10-1|NA
TGCGCCAGCAGTCCCAGGACTAGCGGGATACTCACAGATACGCAGTATTTT
CASSPRTSGILTDTQYF
>TRBJ2-6|TRBD1|TRBV6-1|NA
TGTGCCAGCAAGGACAGGGCTACTGGGGCCAACGTCCTGACTTTC
CASKDRATGANVLTF
>TRBJ2-7|TRBD2|TRBV28|NA
TGTGCCACCCATTCCAGGATAGCGGGGGGTGGGAGCGAGCAGTACTTC
CATHSRIAGGGSEQYF
>TRBJ2-1|NA|TRBV3-1/TRBV3-2|few
TGTGCCAGCAGCCATTCTCCGGGGGAGAAAAATGAGCAGTTCTTC
CASSHSPGEKNEQFF
>TRBJ2-4|TRBD1|TRBV11-2|NA
TGTGCCAGCAGCGTAAGTACAGGGGGCGAGGCCAAAAACATTCAGTACTTC
CASSVSTGGEAKNIQYF
>TRBJ1-2|TRBD1|TRBV6-5|NA
TGTGCCAGCAGAGTTATCTCAGGGGGCTATGGCTACACCTTC
CASRVISGGYGYTF
>TRBJ2-1|TRBD2|TRBV27|few
TGTGCCAGCAGTTTAACCCCTCCTATGGCGGGAGTAGGGCCCCGCTCCTACAATGAGCAGTTCTTC
CASSLTPPMAGVGPRSYNEQFF
>TRBJ1-5|TRBD1|TRBV30|NA
TGTGCCTGGAGTGTCATATCAGGACAGGGGCTGGGTAATCAGCCCCAGCATTTT
CAWSVISGQGLGNQPQHF
>TRBJ1-2|TRBD1|TRBV23-1|NA
TGCGCCAGCAGTCAATGCCCGGACAGGGTCTGTGGCTACACCTTC
CASSQCPDRVCGYTF
>TRBJ2-1|NA|TRBV5-4|NA
TGTGCCAGCAGCCCACAGGGTGGTGAGCAGTTCTTC
CASSPQGGEQFF
>TRBJ2-7|NA|TRBV6-5|NA
TGTGCCAGCAGTTACCACAACAGCGAGCAGTACTTC
CASSYHNSEQYF
>TRBJ2-3|TRBD2|TRBV3-1/TRBV3-2|NA
TGTGCCAGCAGCCTCCCCCGTGGGCGGGGGGGCACAGATACGCAGTATTTT
CASSLPRGRGGTDTQYF
>TRBJ1-1|NA|TRBV12-3/TRBV12-4|NA
TGTGCCAGCATCCTTGTCCCGGGAACTGAAGCTTTCTTT
CASILVPGTEAFF
>TRBJ2-1|TRBD2|TRBV4-2|NA
TGTGCCAGCAGCCGCGGGGGGGCTAGCGGTAACAATGAGCAGTTCTTC
CASSRGGASGNNEQFF
>TRBJ1-2|NA|TRBV19|NA
TGTGCCAGTAGTATAGTCTCGGTTAACTATGGCTACACCTTC
CASSIVSVNYGYTF
>TRBJ1-4|NA|TRBV27|NA
TGTGCCAGCAGTTTTCCGGTGGGCCCCGATAATGAAAAACTGTTTTTT
CASSFPVGPDNEKLFF
>TRBJ1-4|NA|TRBV2|NA
TGTGCCAGCAGTGAAGCGCTTGGACTTTCTAATGAAAAACTGTTTTTT
CASSEALGLSNEKLFF
>TRBJ2-5|TRBD1|TRBV7-3|NA
TGTGCCAGCAGCTCCGGGACAGGGAAGTTAGAGACCCAGTACTTC
CASSSGTGKLETQYF
>TRBJ1-1|TRBD1|TRBV7-6|NA
TGTGCCAGCAGCTTAGGAAACAGGGGGACGAACACTGAAGCTTTCTTT
CASSLGNRGTNTEAFF
>TRBJ1-2|TRBD1|TRBV5-4|NA
TGTGCCAGCAGCAAATCGACAGGGGACTATGGCTACACCTTC
CASSKSTGDYGYTF
>TRBJ1-2|NA|TRBV6-2/TRBV6-3|NA
TGTGCCAGCAGCCTCCGGGACACGCTTACCGCCTTC
CASSLRDTLTAF
>TRBJ1-2|NA|TRBV4-3|NA
TGCGCCAGCAGCCAAGATCGGGGGTCCGACTATGGCTACACCTTC
CASSQDRGSDYGYTF
>TRBJ2-7|TRBD2|TRBV7-2|NA
TGTGCCAGCAGCTCCCGAACTAGCGGCCACTACGAGCAGTACTTC
CASSSRTSGHYEQYF
>TRBJ1-1|NA|TRBV13|NA
TGTGCCAGCAGCACTGTTGGACAAAATTTCCCCGAAGCTTTCTTT
CASSTVGQNFPEAFF
>TRBJ1-2|TRBD1|TRBV5-4|NA
TGTGCCAGCAGTCTACAGGGGGCTGACTATGGCTACACCTTC
CASSLQGADYGYTF
>TRBJ2-5|TRBD2|TRBV6-4|NA
TGTGCCAGCAGTAAATCCCATTCTAGCGGGGGGCAAGAGACCCAGTACTTC
CASSKSHSSGGQETQYF
>TRBJ1-3|NA|TRBV7-9|few
TGTGCCAGCAGCTTAGTAACAGGAAAGTTACCGGGAAACACCATATATTTT
CASSLVTGKLPGNTIYF
>TRBJ1-2|NA|TRBV12-3/TRBV12-4|once
TGTGCCAGCAGTTTGATTACAGGGAGAGGGTGCACCTTC
CASSLITGRGCTF
>TRBJ2-5|TRBD2|TRBV6-2/TRBV6-3|NA
TGTGCCAGCAGTCTAGCGGGGGGAAGAGAGACCCAGTACTTC
CASSLAGGRETQYF
>TRBJ1-4|NA|TRBV2|NA
TGTGCCAGCAGTGAATTGGCAGGCCCTAATGAAAAACTGTTTTTT
CASSELAGPNEKLFF
>TRBJ2-7|NA|TRBV28|few
TGTGCCAGCAGTCCCGGCCACCCCAACTATTACGAGCAGTACTTC
CASSPGHPNYYEQYF
>TRBJ2-7|NA|TRBV18|NA
TGTGCCAGCTCACCAGATTTGGGATCAGGGGTCGAGCAGTACTTC
CASSPDLGSGVEQYF
>TRBJ1-1|NA|TRBV12-3/TRBV12-4|NA
TGTGCCAGCAGTTTAACAGACACTGAAGCTTTCTTT
CASSLTDTEAFF
>TRBJ2-5|NA|TRBV2|NA
TGTGCCAGCAGTGGAACCCCAGGATTGAAAGGAGAGACCCAGTACTTC
CASSGTPGLKGETQYF
>TRBJ2-1|NA|TRBV7-9|NA
TGTGCCAGCAGCTTAGACAACAATGAGCAGTTCTTC
CASSLDNNEQFF
>TRBJ1-5|NA|TRBV18|NA
TGTGCCAGCTCACCCGACATCGGGGTTAGCAATCAGCCCCAGCATTTT
CASSPDIGVSNQPQHF
>TRBJ1-1|NA|TRBV5-4|NA
TGTGCCAGCAGCTTGGAATTGGCCAGCGTTGAAGCTTTCTTT
CASSLELASVEAFF
>TRBJ2-2|TRBD2|TRBV11-3|once
TGTGCCAGCAGCTTAGCGGTAGCGGGAGGGACTAACACCGGGGAGCTGTTTTTT
CASSLAVAGGTNTGELFF
>TRBJ2-5|NA|TRBV11-2|NA
TGTGCCAGCAGCCTCACCTTAGGGTTAGGGGTTCAAGAGACCCAGTACTTC
CASSLTLGLGVQETQYF
>TRBJ2-3|TRBD2|TRBV4-2|NA
TGTGCCAGCAGCCAAGATTGGGCTAGCGGGCGACAAGGAGATACGCAGTATTTT
CASSQDWASGRQGDTQYF
>TRBJ1-2|NA|TRBV6-5|NA
TGTGCCAGCAGTTCCACAGCGGTAGGCTACACCTTC
CASSSTAVGYTF
>TRBJ1-4|NA|TRBV4-2|NA
TGTGCCAGCAGCCAGGACAGTTCTAATGAAAAACTGTTTTTT
CASSQDSSNEKLFF
>TRBJ2-1|TRBD2|TRBV3-1/TRBV3-2|NA
TGTGCCAGCAGCCAAGTACTTAGCGGGAGGGCCCTCTACAATGAGCAGTTCTTC
CASSQVLSGRALYNEQFF
>TRBJ1-2|TRBD1|TRBV6-6|NA
TGTGCCAGCAGATTTGACAGGGGTGTTAACTATGGCTACACCTTC
CASRFDRGVNYGYTF